This passage covers 29 T cell receptor beta chains from one sample sequenced in a study of identical twins. Each CDR3 protein gets one entry after TCRdb re-called the 5' RACE reads with MiXCR. The sample lists approximately 700,000 distinct CDR3 sequences; 5.5% to 7.5% were seen once. Sequencing input: naive T cells sorted from blood. The receptors come from a man between 18 and 29 years old in good health.

In this sample, this clonotype turned up many times. The V gene is TRBV5-1, the J gene TRBJ2-1; a weak D match, TRBD2 (6 bases). Trimming cost V 4 bases and J 2 bases, with 16 bases left between them. CDR1 SGHRS and CDR2 YFSETQ come from the germline V gene. This CDR3 comprises 16 residues. The CDR3 sequence is CASSRLTSSAYNEQFF. The CDR3, as DNA: TGCGCCAGCAGCAGACTAACTTCTAGCGCCTACAATGAGCAGTTCTTC.

There are many counts of this clonotype. This chain connects TRBV4-2 to TRBJ2-3, with D possibly TRBD2 on 7 matching bases. This CDR3 comprises 16 residues. Germline V gene sequence: CDR1 LGHNA, CDR2 YNFKEQ. The V and J ends lost 0 bases and 5 bases respectively, with 15 bases between them. CDR3 DNA sequence: TGTGCCAGCAGCCAAGATCCGGGGGCTAGCGGAGATACGCAGTATTTT. As protein: CASSQDPGASGDTQYF.

Many counts were recorded for this clonotype. The CDR3 DNA sequence: TGCGCCAGCAGCTGGGCGGGGGAACAGGGGAGCGGGAGGATCTCCTACAATGAGCAGTTCTTC. Amino acids: CASSWAGEQGSGRISYNEQFF. The chain employs TRBV5-1 and TRBJ2-1; 9 bases map to TRBD2. There are 21 residues in the CDR3. Germline V gives CDR1 SGHRS, CDR2 YFSETQ. The V and J ends lost 3 bases and 0 bases, in that order; junction bases with no gene match: 19.

In its sample, this clonotype was seen many times. The CDR3 nucleotides are TGCAGCTATGGCTGGACAGATACGCAGTATTTT. Its protein is CSYGWTDTQYF. This sequence joins TRBV29-1 and TRBJ2-3; no firm D call. V lost 8 bases, J lost 3 bases, and 9 bases lay in between. The CDR3 length is 11 residues. Germline V CDR1 and CDR2: SQVTM, ANQGSEA.

This clonotype was seen a few times. Since the CDR3 does not end with the conserved phenylalanine or tryptophan, this likely comes from a read error. The limits of the CDR3 on the DNA are not certain, so only TCRdb's listed CDR3 is given. The rearrangement uses TRBV20-1 and TRBJ1-2; the table's D call of TRBD1 was not tested on the DNA. The germline V gene encodes CDR1 DFQATT and CDR2 SNEGSKA (reference sequence). The CDR3 is 11 amino acids long, termini counted. CDR3 sequence reads: CSARGPIGRSY.

This clonotype was observed at least ten times. The rearrangement links TRBV18 to TRBJ1-1; D unresolved. V shed 0 bases and J shed 3 bases, with 11 bases lying between them. The CDR3 spans 15 residues. Looked up from germline, CDR1 is KGHSH and CDR2 is LQKENI. In nucleotides, the CDR3 is TGTGCCAGCTCACCACCTTCTCGGACGGACACTGAAGCTTTCTTT. This codes for CASSPPSRTDTEAFF.

The J gene is TRBJ2-3, the V gene TRBV29-1; 12 nucleotides align to TRBD2. The CDR3 is 14 amino acids. V dropped 4 bases and J dropped 2; count of bases not matched to a gene: 1. CDR1 and CDR2 (germline): SQVTM, ANQGSEA. The CDR3 sequence is CSVGLAGVTDTQYF. The CDR3 DNA sequence: TGCAGCGTTGGACTAGCGGGAGTCACAGATACGCAGTATTTT.

This clonotype came up a few times. The chain employs TRBV6-5 and TRBJ2-1; D is ambiguous. Trimming took 2 bases from V and 6 from J, leaving 8 bases between them. The CDR3 consists of 13 residues. Germline lookup yields CDR1 MNHEY and CDR2 SVGAGI. CDR3 bases: TGTGCCAGCAGTTACAGTTCTGTCAATGAGCAGTTCTTC. Protein: CASSYSSVNEQFF.

This clonotype turned up a few times. The V gene is TRBV14, the J gene TRBJ2-1; weak D call: TRBD1 (5 bases). The germline gives CDR1 SGHDN, CDR2 FVKESK. Trimming cost V 4 bases and J 6 bases, with 13 bases left between them. The CDR3 totals 14 residues. The DNA for the CDR3 is TGTGCCAGCAGCCCCCTGCGACAGATCAATGAGCAGTTCTTC. This translates into CASSPLRQINEQFF.

This clonotype was recorded at least ten times. V is TRBV5-1 and J is TRBJ2-1, with TRBD2 identical over 12 bases. The junction had 11 bases not matched to a gene; V was cut back by 0 bases and J by 7 bases. Germline-derived CDR1 and CDR2 are SGHRS and YFSETQ. This CDR3 contains 18 residues. The CDR3 loop reads CASSLGLAGGLGENEQFF. The CDR3 DNA follows: TGCGCCAGCAGCTTGGGGCTAGCGGGAGGGCTAGGCGAAAATGAGCAGTTCTTC.

As concerns this clonotype: This may arise from a read error, as a much more abundant clone is one base away. This sequence joins TRBV9 and TRBJ1-1; 7 bases are shared with TRBD1. The CDR3 covers 14 residues. After removal of 4 bases from V and 10 bases from J, the junction contained 13 bases not matched to a gene. CDR1 SGDLS and CDR2 YYNGEE come from the germline V gene. The CDR3 loop is CASSIQTGPAVAFF. CDR3 in DNA: TGTGCCAGCAGCATTCAGACAGGGCCCGCTGTAGCTTTCTTT.

Ten or more counts support this clonotype. The genes are TRBV5-5 and TRBJ2-2, with 7 nucleotides matching TRBD1. CDR3 length: 14 residues. J was trimmed by 4 bases and V by 8 bases; bases with no gene match: 8. The germline CDR1 and CDR2 sequences are SGHKS and YYEKEE (reference sequence). CDR3 DNA sequence: TGTGCCAGGAAACAGGGGACGGGCACCGGGGAGCTGTTTTTT. Its protein product is CARKQGTGTGELFF.

This chain connects TRBV20-1 to TRBJ1-2; 7 positions agree with TRBD1. The V gene's germline CDR1 is DFQATT and CDR2 SNEGSKA (reference sequence). The length of the CDR3 is 14 residues. The junction had 9 bases not matched to a gene; V was cut back by 6 bases and J by 2 bases. Here the CDR3 reads CSANRGGVNYGYTF. CDR3 coding DNA: TGCAGTGCGAACAGGGGTGGGGTAAACTATGGCTACACCTTC.

This sequence joins TRBV11-3 and TRBJ2-3; no reliable D call. The germline gives CDR1 SGHNT, CDR2 YENEEA. Trimming cost V 10 bases and J 1 base, with 12 bases left between them. There are 13 residues in the CDR3. The DNA for the CDR3 is TGTGCCACTTCGAAGCGACGCACAGATACGCAGTATTTT. This codes for CATSKRRTDTQYF.

This clonotype showed up many times. This chain joins TRBV6-6 and TRBJ1-1; D ambiguous. CDR3 length: 11 amino acids. Germline loops: CDR1 MNHNY, CDR2 SVGAGI (reference sequence). With 4 bases removed from V and 4 bases from J, the gap between germline ends came to 4 bases. The CDR3 spells CASSSVTEAFF. The CDR3 DNA sequence: TGTGCCAGCAGTTCGGTCACTGAAGCTTTCTTT.

The V and J genes are TRBV5-1 and TRBJ2-7, with 9 nucleotides matching TRBD2. Germline V lookup: CDR1 SGHRS, CDR2 YFSETQ. The trim removed 4 bases at V and 1 base at J, leaving 6 bases unmatched. The CDR3 consists of 15 residues. The DNA for the CDR3 is TGCGCCAGCAGCCGGGGGGCGGGGGGGTCCTACGAGCAGTACTTC. Translating it yields CASSRGAGGSYEQYF.

This clonotype was observed once. This chain joins TRBV7-7 and TRBJ2-1, with D possibly TRBD1 on 6 matching bases. CDR1 is SSHAT and CDR2 is FNYEAQ in the germline V gene (reference sequence). V lost 4 bases and J 9 bases, leaving 10 bases between the germline ends. The CDR3 totals 12 residues. The CDR3 DNA reads as TGTGCCAGCAGCTCTCTACAGGGTGAGCAGTTCTTC. Its translation: CASSSLQGEQFF.

This clonotype appeared many times. The chain recombines TRBV4-2 with TRBJ2-3, with D perhaps assigned TRBD1 or TRBD2 (10 bases each). Germline assignment: CDR1 LGHNA and CDR2 YNFKEQ. This CDR3 contains 20 residues. The germline V and J ends were trimmed by 1 base and 2 bases, with 25 bases remaining between them. The CDR3 nucleotides are TGTGCCAGCAGCCAAGTCCCGGGACAGGGGCTAGCGGGAGTCACAGATACGCAGTATTTT. Translation: CASSQVPGQGLAGVTDTQYF.

The V gene is TRBV20-1, the J gene TRBJ2-3; 11 bases fit TRBD2. Losses at the gene ends were 0 bases for V and 2 bases for J; bases not matched to a gene: 4. The CDR3 has 16 amino acids. Germline loops: CDR1 DFQATT, CDR2 SNEGSKA (reference sequence). The CDR3 DNA follows: TGCAGTGCTAGAGAAGGGACTAGCGGATACACAGATACGCAGTATTTT. Encoded protein: CSAREGTSGYTDTQYF.

In this sample, this clonotype turned up many times. J is TRBJ2-1 and V is TRBV12-3 or TRBV12-4, with D tentatively TRBD1 (6 bases). The CDR3 is made up of 14 amino acids. V was trimmed by 10 bases and J by 3 bases, leaving 16 bases between them. The CDR3 nucleotides are TGTGCCATTACACCCCAGGGGATCTACAATGAGCAGTTCTTC. Residues: CAITPQGIYNEQFF.

About this clonotype itself: At one end, the junction sequence differs from germline, possibly due to a read error. V and J are TRBV5-1 and TRBJ1-4; TRBD1 might be the D (6 bases). From germline, CDR1 is SGHRS and CDR2 YFSETQ. CDR3 length: 15 residues. Written as DNA, the CDR3 is TGCGCCAGCAGCCCGGTGGGAGGGGGAGATGAAAAACTTTTTTTT. Translating gives CASSPVGGGDEKLFF.

In its sample, this clonotype was seen many times. The chain combines TRBV20-1 with TRBJ2-5; no firm D call. V was shortened by 2 bases and J by 2 bases, with 6 bases between the two germline ends. Germline assignment: CDR1 DFQATT and CDR2 SNEGSKA (reference sequence). There are 12 residues in the CDR3. CDR3 DNA: TGCAGTGCTAGACGGAAACAAGAGACCCAGTACTTC. This codes for CSARRKQETQYF.

This chain joins TRBV6-5 and TRBJ1-6; 7 bases agree with TRBD1. This CDR3 spans 18 amino acids. Germline assignment: CDR1 MNHEY and CDR2 SVGAGI. V lost 2 bases, J lost 8 bases, and 15 bases stayed unmatched. The CDR3 loop reads CASSYNLRDSPRYSPLHF. Here the CDR3 DNA reads TGTGCCAGCAGTTACAACCTCCGGGACAGCCCGAGGTATTCACCCCTCCACTTT.

The sample holds many counts of this clonotype. The chain employs TRBV4-2 and TRBJ2-2; possibly TRBD1 for D (5 bases). The germline gives CDR1 LGHNA, CDR2 YNFKEQ. This CDR3 is 16 amino acids long. Trimming took off 0 bases at V and 7 bases at J, with 15 bases between the two ends. This chain's CDR3 is CASSQDYQGWDGELFF. In DNA form, the CDR3 reads TGTGCCAGCAGCCAAGATTACCAGGGTTGGGACGGGGAGCTGTTTTTT.

Comments on this clonotype: The CDR3 does not end in the conserved phenylalanine or tryptophan, so this is likely a read error. The chain combines TRBV20-1 with TRBJ1-1; 9 nucleotides line up with TRBD1. The CDR3 covers 16 residues. Germline assignment: CDR1 DFQATT and CDR2 SNEGSKA (reference sequence). V lost 1 base to trimming and J lost 1 base; unmatched junction nucleotides: 7. CDR3 bases: TGCAGTGCTAGAGGGGTCCGGACAGGGGAGAACACTGAAGCTTTCCTT. Protein product: CSARGVRTGENTEAFL.

The CDR3 bases are TGTGCCAGGGGACGCCCTACCTACGAGCAGTACTTC. It encodes CARGRPTYEQYF. J is TRBJ2-7 and V is TRBV6-5; D is tentatively TRBD1 or TRBD2 (5 bases each). V was clipped by 9 bases and J by 2 bases, with 11 bases between them. The germline V gene has CDR1 MNHEY and CDR2 SVGAGI. The CDR3 sequence is 12 residues long.

At least ten counts were recorded for this clonotype. The V gene is TRBV6-5, the J gene TRBJ1-4, with 11 bases aligning to TRBD1. The CDR3 is made up of 17 amino acids. J lost 7 bases, V lost 6 bases, and 13 bases had no gene match. Germline-derived CDR1 and CDR2 are MNHEY and SVGAGI. CDR3 in amino acids: CASRLFPGQGDVEKLFF. CDR3 sequence (DNA): TGTGCCAGCAGGTTATTTCCGGGACAGGGGGACGTTGAAAAACTGTTTTTT.

The chain recombines TRBV4-1 with TRBJ2-3; D might be TRBD1 or TRBD2, each matching 5 bases. The V end was cut by 1 base, the J end by 4 bases, with 9 bases between. Germline V gives CDR1 MGHRA, CDR2 YSYEKL. The CDR3 length is 14 residues. In nucleotides, the CDR3 is TGCGCCAGCAGCCAAGTGACGGGACCAGATACGCAGTATTTT. The encoded protein is CASSQVTGPDTQYF.

This clonotype was picked up many times. The V call is TRBV12-3 or TRBV12-4, the J call TRBJ2-5; D call uncertain. The V and J ends lost 3 bases and 1 base respectively, with 12 bases between them. This CDR3 contains 15 residues. The CDR3 sequence: CASSFQATSQETQYF. CDR3 coding DNA: TGTGCCAGCAGTTTTCAAGCGACAAGCCAAGAGACCCAGTACTTC.